Reported below is one T cell receptor (beta chain). In the source study's methods: Reference gene primer amplification yielded estimated nucleated cell counts. Sequencing was performed with immunoSEQ multiplex PCR; in TCRdb, only in-frame clones are kept and a portion is missing. The V and J calls and clone size were taken over from that table, and D and trimming were inferred from the DNA. The sample lists 200,000 or so clones, 88% seen once, with roughly 2.7% in the top ten. The data stem from a study of blood T cell repertoires in COVID-19. At the level of the study: T cells, B-cell-depleted T cells, or PBMCs provided the cDNA or gDNA that served as material.

The V end lost 5 bases, the J end lost 6 bases, and 17 bases lay between the germline ends. The CDR3 covers 16 residues. Germline CDR1 LNHDA, CDR2 SQIVND (reference sequence). This receptor was identified in a woman aged 25 to 45 who had recovered from COVID-19. The sequenced sample was PBMCs or T cells enriched from blood (not recorded which). V is TRBV19 and J is TRBJ1-6; TRBD1 might be the D (6 bases). CDR3 sequence reads: CASSLQQGFGNSPLHF. The CDR3 DNA is TGTGCCAGTAGTCTCCAACAGGGTTTCGGTAATTCACCCCTCCACTTT. The variable domain in full, with the rest retrieved from reference TRBV19 and TRBJ1-6, is DGGITQSPKYLFRKEGQNVTLSCEQNLNHDAMYWYRQDPGQGLRLIYYSQIVNDFQKGDIAEGYSVSREKKESFPLTVTSAQKNPTAFYLCASSLQQGFGNSPLHFGNGTRLTVT.